The 13 T cell receptor beta chains in this list originate from one sample, sequenced in a study of regulatory T cells in long-lasting Graves disease. Time point reported: newly diagnosed GD, antithyroid drugs for less than 3 months. The TCR library was made from RNA extracted from PBMCs. Investigators prepared the TCR beta libraries by applying iRepertoire HTBI primers and Arm-PCR of CDR3 regions. TCRdb reanalysed the multiplex PCR reads using MiXCR and keeps one entry per CDR3 protein. The sample lists some 450,000 distinct CDR3 sequences; around 17% were seen once. These same data were also listed under a study on T cells in Graves' hyperthyroidism and ophthalmopathy.

Sequencing was performed on peripheral blood mononuclear cells (PBMCs), taken at new diagnosis, from a patient treated with antithyroid drugs. Receptor source: a woman aged 25 to 45 with Graves disease.

The rearrangement uses TRBV7-9 and TRBJ2-7; 12 positions agree with TRBD1. The CDR3 totals 16 residues. The germline CDR1 and CDR2 sequences are SEHNR and FQNEAQ (reference sequence). J was trimmed by 5 bases and V by 6 bases; bases with no gene match: 11. CDR3 protein: CASSRWGTGGLHEQYF. Written as DNA, the CDR3 is TGTGCCAGCAGTCGTTGGGGGACAGGGGGCTTGCACGAGCAGTACTTC.

CDR3 nucleotides: TGTGCCAGCCGTCACCGTCCGACAGGGGGCGAAACTGAAGCTTTCTTT. As protein: CASRHRPTGGETEAFF. The chain links TRBV19 to TRBJ1-1; 10 positions agree with TRBD1. CDR3 size: 16 residues. Germline CDR1 and CDR2: LNHDA and SQIVND (reference sequence). The junction had 15 bases not matched to a gene; V was cut back by 9 bases and J by 5 bases.

For this clonotype: The CDR3 end shows no conserved phenylalanine or tryptophan, and so a read error is likely. The chain carries TRBV14 and TRBJ1-5; no clear D gene. The CDR3 totals 16 residues. Trimming removed 1 base at V and 0 bases at J, with 10 bases between. In germline, CDR1 is SGHDN, CDR2 FVKESK. CDR3 DNA sequence: TGTGCCAGCAGCCAAGGGGCACCCTATAGCAATCAGCCCCAGCATCTT. Protein sequence: CASSQGAPYSNQPQHL.

This clonotype showed up many times. V usage is TRBV6-2 or TRBV6-3 and J usage is TRBJ1-1, with a possible D match to TRBD1 (5 bases). This CDR3 comprises 17 residues. Per germline, CDR1 MNHEY and CDR2 SVGEGT. Trimming took off 4 bases at V and 4 bases at J, with 22 bases between the two ends. CDR3 bases: TGTGCCAGCAGTTCCTACAGTCGCGGGGCTGGGCGCACTGAAGCTTTCTTT. Its protein is CASSSYSRGAGRTEAFF.

The V and J genes are TRBV14 and TRBJ2-7, with D possibly being TRBD2 (6 bases). The CDR3 totals 17 residues. V lost 1 base, J lost 2 bases, and 18 bases lay in between. Germline V gene data show CDR1 as SGHDN and CDR2 as FVKESK. CDR3 in amino acids: CASSQGAKAGTTYEQYF. Written as DNA, the CDR3 is TGTGCCAGCAGCCAAGGAGCTAAAGCGGGCACAACCTACGAGCAGTACTTC. Full variable domain (remainder filled in from reference TRBV14 and TRBJ2-7): EAGVTQFPSHSVIEKGQTVTLRCDPISGHDNLYWYRRVMGKEIKFLLHFVKESKQDESGMPNNRFLAERTGGTYSTLKVQPAELEDSGVYFCASSQGAKAGTTYEQYFGPGTRLTVT.

V gene TRBV7-9 combines with J gene TRBJ1-5; 8 bases are shared with TRBD1. Losses at the gene ends were 3 bases for V and 6 bases for J; bases not matched to a gene: 7. The CDR3 has 15 residues. Germline CDR1 SEHNR, CDR2 FQNEAQ (reference sequence). The CDR3: CASSFETGVPQPQHF. CDR3 sequence (DNA): TGTGCCAGCAGCTTTGAGACAGGGGTCCCTCAGCCCCAGCATTTT.

Of note for this clonotype: A read error is likely, as this CDR3 ends without the conserved phenylalanine or tryptophan. The CDR3 protein is CASSRGQGYEQYS. CDR3 coding DNA: TGTGCCAGCAGCCGTGGACAGGGCTACGAGCAGTACTCC. This chain uses TRBV3-1 with TRBJ2-7; TRBD1 aligns across 8 bases. Germline V gene lookup returns CDR1 LGHDT and CDR2 YNNKEL (reference sequence). The CDR3 contains 13 residues. The V gene end was trimmed by 4 bases and the J gene end by 3 bases; junction bases not matched to a gene: 2.

This clonotype was observed a handful of times. The CDR3 region has the DNA TGTGCCAGCAGCTTAGGGGGGGGACGGCAAGAGCAGTACTTC. Translating it yields CASSLGGGRQEQYF. The chain carries TRBV7-9 and TRBJ2-7; 7 positions match TRBD2. The CDR3 consists of 14 residues. CDR1 and CDR2 from the germline V gene are SEHNR and FQNEAQ (reference sequence). Germline trimming cut 1 base from V and 7 bases from J; bases unmatched to any gene: 7.

At least ten counts were recorded for this clonotype. The genes are TRBV20-1 and TRBJ2-1; 7 bases match TRBD1. CDR1 and CDR2 from the germline V gene are DFQATT and SNEGSKA (reference sequence). The CDR3 totals 15 residues. The J segment lost 4 bases and the V segment lost 5 bases, leaving 11 bases of the junction unmatched. CDR3 loop: CSAPQTGFSYNEQFF. The CDR3 DNA sequence: TGCAGTGCTCCACAGACAGGGTTTTCTTACAATGAGCAGTTCTTC.

This clonotype was seen ten or more times. CDR3 residues: CASSPTGRYEQYF. CDR3 sequence (DNA): TGTGCCAGCAGCCCCACAGGGAGGTACGAGCAGTACTTC. The genes are TRBV3-1 and TRBJ2-7; D is tentatively TRBD1 or TRBD2 (6 bases each). V lost 4 bases, J lost 4 bases, and 11 bases lay in between. CDR3 length: 13 amino acids. Germline lookup yields CDR1 LGHDT and CDR2 YNNKEL (reference sequence).

In its sample, this clonotype was seen many times. The chain is built from TRBV7-8 and TRBJ1-6, with 9 bases that match TRBD1. Losses at the gene ends were 6 bases for V and 8 bases for J; bases not matched to a gene: 8. The CDR3 has 15 residues. The germline CDR1 and CDR2 sequences are SGHVS and FQNEAQ. CDR3 protein: CASSLLTGGDSPLHF. The CDR3 nucleotides read TGTGCCAGCAGTCTTCTGACAGGGGGTGATTCACCCCTCCACTTT.

The chain links TRBV29-1 to TRBJ2-1; the match to TRBD1 covers 7 bases. Per the germline V gene, CDR1 is SQVTM and CDR2 is ANQGSEA. V gave up 1 base and J gave up 8 bases; unmatched junction bases: 11. This CDR3 region has 15 residues. The DNA of the CDR3 is TGCAGCGTTGAAGTAAGACAGGGAATTTCGGATGAGCAGTTCTTC. It is translated as CSVEVRQGISDEQFF.

This clonotype was observed a handful of times. V is TRBV9 and J is TRBJ1-1; 7 bases match TRBD1. V lost 0 bases, J lost 1 base, and 12 bases stayed unmatched. This CDR3 has 18 residues. Germline V gives CDR1 SGDLS, CDR2 YYNGEE. In DNA, the CDR3 is TGTGCCAGCAGCGTAGGGGTGCAAGGGGGACAGCCGAACACTGAAGCTTTCTTT. It translates to CASSVGVQGGQPNTEAFF.